These T cell receptor beta chains were read from a single sample in a study of T cells in Graves' hyperthyroidism and ophthalmopathy. TCRdb fed the multiplex PCR reads into MiXCR, producing one record per CDR3 protein. Of approximately 200,000 distinct CDR3 sequences in the sample, about 17% were seen once. Specimen: blood. Source of these receptors: a man in his forties or fifties with Graves' hyperthyroidism. Both conserved end residues are trimmed from each CDR3. The order of the fields is V gene, D gene, clone size, CDR3 protein. D genes are given only for firm matches. Rows may omit the clone size; those that give it use once, few, many or a size class.

>TRBV27|NA|many
ASSLWVVAGGGTDTQY
>TRBV5-5|NA|NA
ASSLLSGTYEQY
>TRBV10-3|NA|few
AISGESTDTQY
>TRBV19|TRBD1|few
ASRGWTGGTEAF
>TRBV6-1|NA|NA
ASIPGANYLNTEAF
>TRBV28|NA|many
ASSFSRLPNEKLF
>TRBV7-2|NA|many
ASSPGGLGYSPLH
>TRBV5-6|TRBD1|many
ASSLVQGNIQY
>TRBV29-1|NA|NA
SVEGQGHEKLF
>TRBV7-9|NA|many
ASSSYGSYNEQF
>TRBV28|NA|many
ASSLPSRDLQETQY
>TRBV7-2|NA|NA
ASSFQGSNQPQH
>TRBV6-5|TRBD2|few
ASSSVAGGPTDTQY
>TRBV7-2|NA|few
ASSLGRNGYT
>TRBV3-2|NA|many
ASSPRLGYEQY
>TRBV15|NA|NA
ATSSWPLAVGGDTQY
>TRBV13|TRBD1|NA
ASSAPQDRVDGYT
>TRBV7-9|TRBD1|once
ASSWPPHTGEYNQPQH
>TRBV5-5|TRBD1|few
ASSLEGQGAGEQY
>TRBV11-3|TRBD2|many
ASSLDMGTNDEQF
>TRBV6-1|TRBD1|few
ASKGQGSYEQY
>TRBV12-3/TRBV12-4|TRBD1|many
ASTWGTVQPQH
>TRBV29-1|TRBD1|NA
SAVGTGNYEQY
>TRBV20-1|TRBD1|many
SARDRSYEQY
>TRBV28|NA|many
ASHRDTISDTQY
>TRBV3-1|TRBD2|NA
ASSRTSGVTGELF
>TRBV6-2/TRBV6-3|NA|few
ASSYRGHGNQPQH
>TRBV7-2|NA|NA
ASSYQGWSYNEQF
>TRBV15|TRBD1|many
ATSPRDRGPDQPQH
>TRBV14|NA|NA
ASSISRSRQSSYEQY
>TRBV7-2|TRBD2|few
ASTVSSGPHSYEQY
>TRBV20-1|TRBD2|NA
SAPTSGGSDTQY
>TRBV24-1|TRBD1|many
ATSDWDRVNNEQF
>TRBV29-1|TRBD1|NA
SVAGQIVNTEAF
>TRBV6-1|TRBD1|NA
ASSVRGQGTYEQF
>TRBV20-1|NA|many
SALFTGLHSPLH
>TRBV7-3|TRBD1|many
ASSWGQGEDTEAF
>TRBV28|NA|NA
ASSIGENTEAF
>TRBV19|NA|few
ASSIITGPDDNEQF
>TRBV20-1|TRBD2|NA
SARDRWGTSDSRSSYNEQF
>TRBV7-8|TRBD1|many
ASSSQRTGGNRGQETQY
>TRBV19|NA|NA
ASTGTRDYEQY
>TRBV7-8|NA|many
ASSFGRPNSPLH
>TRBV27|NA|many
ASSLRGTSYNEQF
>TRBV10-2|NA|NA
ATERTGSPYNEQF
>TRBV18|NA|many
ASSPDSIGYGYT
>TRBV14|TRBD2|NA
ASSPLAGNTDTQY
>TRBV7-6|TRBD2|NA
ASSTVHSLAGGQDTQY
>TRBV5-4|NA|NA
ASSRGEVGSYNEQF
>TRBV29-1|NA|NA
SDATGMNTEAF
>TRBV5-1|NA|NA
ASSYVAANGYT
>TRBV7-2|NA|few
ASTISAGSGADTQY
>TRBV28|NA|many
VTRSYNEQF